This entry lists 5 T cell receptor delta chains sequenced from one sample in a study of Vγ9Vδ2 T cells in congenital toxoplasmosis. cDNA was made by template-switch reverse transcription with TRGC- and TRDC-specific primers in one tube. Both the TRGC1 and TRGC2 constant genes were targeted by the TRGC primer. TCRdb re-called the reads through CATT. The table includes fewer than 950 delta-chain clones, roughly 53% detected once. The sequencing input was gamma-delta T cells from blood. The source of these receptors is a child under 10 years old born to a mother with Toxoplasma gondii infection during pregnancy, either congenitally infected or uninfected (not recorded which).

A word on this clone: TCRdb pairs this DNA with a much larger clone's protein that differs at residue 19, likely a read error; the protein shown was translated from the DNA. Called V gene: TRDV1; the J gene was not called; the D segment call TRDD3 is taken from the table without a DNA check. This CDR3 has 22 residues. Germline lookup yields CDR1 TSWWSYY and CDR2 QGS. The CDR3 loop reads CALGELAQISKWIRRYTDNLIF. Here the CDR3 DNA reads TGTGCTCTTGGGGAACTAGCACAGATTTCTAAGTGGATACGCCGGTACACCGATAATCTCATCTTT.

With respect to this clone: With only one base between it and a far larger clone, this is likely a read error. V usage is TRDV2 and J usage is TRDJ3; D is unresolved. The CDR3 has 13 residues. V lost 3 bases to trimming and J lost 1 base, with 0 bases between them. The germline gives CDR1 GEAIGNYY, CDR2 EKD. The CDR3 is CACDSWDTRQMFF. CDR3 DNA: TGTGCCTGTGACTCCTGGGACACCCGACAGATGTTTTTC.

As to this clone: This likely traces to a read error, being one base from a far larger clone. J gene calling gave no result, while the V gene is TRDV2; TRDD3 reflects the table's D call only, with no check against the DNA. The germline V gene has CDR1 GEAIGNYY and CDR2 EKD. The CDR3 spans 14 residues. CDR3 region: CACDTGGMTAQLFF. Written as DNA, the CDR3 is TGTGCCTGTGACACGGGGGGGATGACAGCACAGCTCTTCTTT.

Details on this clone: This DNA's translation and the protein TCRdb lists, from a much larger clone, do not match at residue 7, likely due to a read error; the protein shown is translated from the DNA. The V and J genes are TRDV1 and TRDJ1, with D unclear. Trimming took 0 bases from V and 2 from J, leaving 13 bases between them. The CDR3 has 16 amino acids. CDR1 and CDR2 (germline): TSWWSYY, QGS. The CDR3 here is CALGELRSAGTDKLIF. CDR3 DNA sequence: TGTGCTCTTGGGGAACTTCGCTCCGCCGGGACCGATAAACTCATCTTT.

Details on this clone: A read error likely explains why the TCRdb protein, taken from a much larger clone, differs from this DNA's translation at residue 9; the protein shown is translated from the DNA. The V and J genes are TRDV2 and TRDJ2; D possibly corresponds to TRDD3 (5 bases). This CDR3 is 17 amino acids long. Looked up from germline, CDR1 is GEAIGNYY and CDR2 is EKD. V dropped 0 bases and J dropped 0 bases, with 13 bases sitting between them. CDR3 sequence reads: CACDTVAGFALTAQLFF. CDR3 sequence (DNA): TGTGCCTGTGACACCGTGGCTGGGTTCGCTTTGACAGCACAACTCTTCTTT.